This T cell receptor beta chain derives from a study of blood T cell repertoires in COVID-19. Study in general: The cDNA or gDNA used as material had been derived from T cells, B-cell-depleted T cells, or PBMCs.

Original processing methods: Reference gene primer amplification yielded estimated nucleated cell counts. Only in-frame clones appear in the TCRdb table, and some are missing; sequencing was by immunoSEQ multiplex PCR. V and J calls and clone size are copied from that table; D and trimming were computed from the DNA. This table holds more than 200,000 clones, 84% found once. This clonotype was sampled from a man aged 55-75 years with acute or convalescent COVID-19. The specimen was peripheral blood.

The CDR3 DNA follows: TGTGCCAGCAGTTTCGCCTCTAGGAATGAGCAGTTCTTC. This encodes CASSFASRNEQFF. The rearrangement joins TRBV27 to TRBJ2-1; no reliable D call. With 3 bases removed from V and 7 bases from J, the gap between germline ends came to 10 bases. Germline lookup yields CDR1 MNHEY and CDR2 SMNVEV (reference sequence). This CDR3 comprises 13 residues.